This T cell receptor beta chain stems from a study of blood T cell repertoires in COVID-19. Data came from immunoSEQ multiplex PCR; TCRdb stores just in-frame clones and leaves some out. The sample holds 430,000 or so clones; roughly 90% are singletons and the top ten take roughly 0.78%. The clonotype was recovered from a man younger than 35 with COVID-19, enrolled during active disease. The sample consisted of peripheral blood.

The CDR3 DNA sequence: TGTGCCAGCACGAACAGGGGGAACGACTATGGCTACACCTTC. It is translated as CASTNRGNDYGYTF. The rearrangement joins TRBV2 to TRBJ1-2; 8 bases fit TRBD1. Germline CDR1 and CDR2: SNHLY and FYNNEI. Trimming cost V 7 bases and J 3 bases; bases outside gene matches: 7. CDR3 length: 14 residues.